Sequencing of this TCR beta chain was carried out in a study of blood T cell repertoires in COVID-19. About the study: T cells, B-cell-depleted T cells, or PBMCs supplied cDNA or gDNA.

The ends lost 2 bases at V and 1 base at J; junction bases unmatched: 5. Germline V gene lookup returns CDR1 MNHEY and CDR2 SMNVEV (reference sequence). This CDR3 comprises 17 residues. Per the study methods: Reference gene primers were amplified, and this amplification served to estimate nucleated cell counts. Some clones are missing from TCRdb's copy, which holds only in-frame ones; the method was immunoSEQ multiplex PCR. V and J calls and clone size are copied from that table; D and trimming were computed from the DNA. The table lists under 400,000 clones, about nine tenths of them singletons. The chain recombines TRBV27 with TRBJ1-6; 7 bases fit TRBD1. The sequence was obtained from a woman aged 30 to 39 with COVID-19, enrolled during active disease. Sequenced: peripheral blood. The CDR3 region has the DNA TGTGCCAGCAGTTTAGAGGACAGGCCATCCTATAATTCACCCCTCCACTTT. Protein: CASSLEDRPSYNSPLHF.